The entry below describes one T cell receptor beta chain. MiXCR, run by TCRdb on the RT-PCR reads, gives a single entry per CDR3 protein. The repertoire holds about half a million distinct CDR3 sequences, about 25% seen once, with approximately 2% in the top ten. The data belong to a study of response to subunit inactivated influenza vaccine. Per germline, CDR1 SGHTA and CDR2 FQGNSA. The CDR3 covers 17 residues. Trimming pared 1 base from V and 3 bases from J, leaving 13 bases between. This receptor was taken from a man between 50 and 59 years old who received an inactivated influenza vaccine. V is TRBV7-2 and J is TRBJ2-6, with no clear D. Sequencing used CD4+ T cells sorted from PBMCs, obtained more than 4 days after vaccination. The CDR3 DNA is TGTGCCAGCAGCTTAGTAGGACGTGGGGATGGGGCCAACGTCCTGACTTTC. Its protein product is CASSLVGRGDGANVLTF.